This TCR beta chain was observed in a study of blood T cells in healthy people across ages. Study-wide results and caveats: Donor CMV status was unknown, possibly confounding expanded clonotype changes.

Caucasian individuals from Russia who were healthy and aged roughly 6 to 100 acted as donors. A minimum of 5 micrograms of total RNA was extracted per sample. The authors ran a second PCR of about 7 to 12 cycles using a sample-barcoded 5' primer and a J-beta primer mix. Every cDNA was tagged by a template-switch adaptor with 12 random nucleotides. Each CDR3 protein gets one entry after TCRdb re-called the 5' RACE reads with MiXCR. The sample holds 1.5 million to 2 million distinct CDR3 sequences, 28% seen once. Regarding this clonotype: Antigen: not known.

The CDR3 sequence is 18 residues long. The sequenced sample was blood. The TCR originated in a woman aged 30 to 39 in good health. The V call is TRBV21-1, the J call TRBJ2-3; whether TRBD1, the table's D call, matches the DNA was not checked. TRBV21-1 is noted as a pseudogene. The CDR3 bases are TGTGCCAGCAGCAAAGTAACAGGACAGGGGGATGTTAAAGATACGCAGTATTTT. Residues: CASSKVTGQGDVKDTQYF.